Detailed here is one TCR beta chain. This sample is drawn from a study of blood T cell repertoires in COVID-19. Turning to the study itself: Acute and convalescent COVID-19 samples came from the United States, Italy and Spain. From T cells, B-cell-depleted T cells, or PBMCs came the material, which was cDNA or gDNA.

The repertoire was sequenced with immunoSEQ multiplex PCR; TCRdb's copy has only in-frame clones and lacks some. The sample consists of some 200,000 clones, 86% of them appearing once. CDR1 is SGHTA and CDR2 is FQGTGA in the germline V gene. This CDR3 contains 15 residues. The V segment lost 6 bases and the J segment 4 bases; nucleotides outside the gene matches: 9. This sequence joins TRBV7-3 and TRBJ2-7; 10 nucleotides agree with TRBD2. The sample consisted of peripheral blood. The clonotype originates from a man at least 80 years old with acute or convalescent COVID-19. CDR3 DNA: TGTGCCAGCAGACCCGGACTAGCGGATATATACGAGCAGTACTTC. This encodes CASRPGLADIYEQYF.